A selection of T cell receptor beta chains follows, all from one sample in a study of vaccination and CD4 T cells after COVID-19. Antigens for these TCRs are unknown. TCRdb reanalysed the PCR reads using MiXCR and keeps one entry per CDR3 protein. The sample lists some 7,400 distinct CDR3 sequences, about 50% occurring once. The sample comprised CD4+ T cells from blood, cultured in vitro. These TCRs come from a human donor who had recovered from COVID-19. Both conserved end residues are part of each CDR3. Fields, in order: CDR3 length, D gene, J gene, clone size, V gene, CDR3 protein, CDR3 DNA. The D gene is left open where the match is weak. Clone size is not always given. Where it is, it says once, few, many or a class for expanded clones.

14 TRBD1 TRBJ2-7 NA TRBV6-2/TRBV6-3 CASRRGTGVYEQYF TGTGCCAGCAGACGCGGGACAGGAGTCTACGAGCAGTACTTC
13 NA TRBJ1-1 NA TRBV30 CAWTSYMNTEAFF TGTGCCTGGACGTCTTACATGAACACTGAAGCTTTCTTT
12 NA TRBJ2-1 NA TRBV20-1 CSYLNLYNEQFF TGCAGTTACTTAAACCTCTACAATGAGCAGTTCTTC
15 NA TRBJ1-5 NA TRBV19 CASSFDTERHQPQHF TGTGCCAGTAGTTTCGATACGGAACGACATCAGCCCCAGCATTTT
11 TRBD2 TRBJ2-1 NA TRBV6-1 CASGTRHEQFF TGTGCCAGCGGGACTAGGCACGAGCAGTTCTTC
14 TRBD1 TRBJ1-1 NA TRBV7-3 CASSRTGLGTEAFF TGTGCCAGCAGCCGGACAGGGCTGGGGACTGAAGCTTTCTTT
17 NA TRBJ2-4 once TRBV4-3 CASSQDSGGLAKNIQYF TGCGCCAGCAGCCAAGACTCCGGGGGGCTAGCCAAAAACATTCAGTACTTC
16 TRBD2 TRBJ2-5 NA TRBV20-1 CSASLSSGGIQETQYF TGCAGTGCTAGTTTGAGCAGCGGGGGTATCCAAGAGACCCAGTACTTC
18 NA TRBJ2-3 few TRBV24-1 CATSGDPTGVAGTDTQYF TGTGCCACCAGTGGGGACCCAACCGGGGTCGCTGGCACAGATACGCAGTATTTT
12 NA TRBJ1-2 few TRBV6-1 CASTGIGNGYTF TGTGCCAGCACAGGGATAGGTAATGGCTACACCTTC
17 TRBD1 TRBJ2-2 NA TRBV7-2 CASSSPGQGVNTGELFF TGTGCCAGCAGCTCTCCGGGACAGGGAGTGAACACCGGGGAGCTGTTTTTT
15 NA TRBJ1-5 NA TRBV2 CASRATVVSNQPQHF TGTGCCAGCAGGGCGACAGTGGTTAGCAATCAGCCCCAGCATTTT
16 NA TRBJ2-3 NA TRBV4-3 CASSQGYGGGTDTQYF TGCGCCAGCAGCCAAGGGTATGGAGGGGGGACAGATACGCAGTATTTT
15 NA TRBJ2-3 few TRBV7-3 CASSLQGTKTDTQYF TGTGCCAGCAGCTTACAGGGAACCAAGACAGATACGCAGTATTTT
15 NA TRBJ2-2 NA TRBV7-9 CASSFPAGYTGELFF TGTGCCAGCAGCTTCCCAGCAGGGTACACCGGGGAGCTGTTTTTT
14 NA TRBJ1-5 NA TRBV20-1 CSARAGSGNQPQHF TGCAGTGCCAGGGCAGGGTCCGGCAATCAGCCCCAGCATTTT
14 TRBD2 TRBJ2-3 NA TRBV6-1 CASAASGGGDTQYF TGTGCCAGTGCAGCTAGCGGGGGGGGGGATACGCAGTATTTT
13 NA TRBJ1-1 NA TRBV6-2/TRBV6-3 CASSLGGNTEAFF TGTGCCAGCAGCCTAGGGGGGAACACTGAAGCTTTCTTT
15 NA TRBJ1-4 few TRBV6-2/TRBV6-3 CASSYGRGQDEKLFF TGTGCCAGCAGTTACGGTCGGGGGCAGGATGAAAAACTGTTTTTT
19 NA TRBJ2-1 few TRBV7-9 CASSLFRGGGRSTYNEQFF TGTGCCAGCAGCTTATTTCGTGGAGGGGGGAGATCAACCTACAATGAGCAGTTCTTC
11 NA TRBJ2-3 NA TRBV29-1 CSVVLGDTQYF TGCAGCGTTGTTCTGGGAGATACGCAGTATTTT
14 NA TRBJ1-1 NA TRBV11-2 CASSLGELNTEAFF TGTGCCAGCAGCTTGGGAGAACTGAACACTGAAGCTTTCTTT
15 NA TRBJ1-1 NA TRBV7-2 CASSRHGTLNTEAFF TGTGCCAGCAGCCGTCACGGCACTCTAAACACTGAAGCTTTCTTT
16 NA TRBJ2-1 NA TRBV20-1 CSARGTGTDSYNEQFF TGCAGTGCTAGAGGAACCGGGACGGACTCCTACAATGAGCAGTTCTTC
16 NA TRBJ1-6 NA TRBV25-1 CASSESRGADNSPLHF TGTGCCAGCAGTGAATCTCGAGGGGCGGATAATTCACCCCTCCACTTT
13 NA TRBJ2-7 large TRBV6-2/TRBV6-3 CASSYGTPGEQYF TGTGCCAGCAGTTACGGGACACCCGGGGAGCAGTACTTC
12 NA TRBJ1-1 NA TRBV29-1 CSVGAQGTEAFF TGCAGCGTTGGAGCGCAGGGCACTGAAGCTTTCTTT
11 NA TRBJ2-3 few TRBV25-1 CASRRTDTQYF TGTGCCAGCAGGCGCACAGATACGCAGTATTTT
12 NA TRBJ2-1 NA TRBV5-4 CASSLVYNEQFF TGTGCCAGCAGCTTGGTATACAATGAGCAGTTCTTC
11 NA TRBJ2-7 NA TRBV20-1 CSGQIGDEQYF TGCAGTGGGCAAATAGGGGACGAGCAGTACTTC
15 TRBD2 TRBJ2-1 few TRBV19 CASSLPSGKYNEQFF TGTGCCAGTAGTCTACCTAGCGGGAAATACAATGAGCAGTTCTTC
10 NA TRBJ2-7 few TRBV30 CAGGWGEQYF TGTGCCGGAGGATGGGGAGAGCAGTACTTC
13 NA TRBJ2-1 few TRBV7-2 CASSLYSGREQFF TGTGCCAGCAGCTTATATAGTGGGAGGGAGCAGTTCTTC
15 NA TRBJ1-6 NA TRBV5-8 CASSLKGAGNSPLHF TGTGCCAGCAGCTTAAAAGGGGCCGGCAATTCACCCCTCCACTTT
16 TRBD2 TRBJ2-4 NA TRBV14 CASSRTAGGPKNIQYF TGTGCCAGCAGTCGAACAGCGGGGGGGCCCAAAAACATTCAGTACTTC
14 NA TRBJ2-2 few TRBV7-2 CASSLTPDTGELFF TGTGCCAGCAGCTTAACTCCTGACACCGGGGAGCTGTTTTTT
16 TRBD2 TRBJ2-2 NA TRBV20-1 CSARAGGRGWTGELFF TGCAGTGCTAGAGCGGGGGGGAGGGGATGGACCGGGGAGCTGTTTTTT
16 NA TRBJ1-5 NA TRBV21-1 CASRGTPYHSNQPQHF TGTGCCAGCCGGGGGACGCCTTACCATAGCAATCAGCCCCAGCATTTT
13 NA TRBJ2-4 few TRBV7-2 CASSSGPKNIQYF TGTGCCAGCAGCTCGGGTCCCAAAAACATTCAGTACTTC
14 NA TRBJ1-2 NA TRBV19 CASSIGLDNYGYTF TGTGCCAGTAGCATCGGTCTTGATAACTATGGCTACACCTTC
11 TRBD1 TRBJ1-1 NA TRBV7-9 CASSRDRSAFF TGTGCCAGCAGCCGGGACAGATCCGCTTTCTTT
14 TRBD1 TRBJ1-2 few TRBV6-2/TRBV6-3 CASRGTGDPYGYTF TGTGCCAGCAGGGGGACAGGGGACCCCTATGGCTACACCTTC
13 TRBD1 TRBJ2-7 NA TRBV5-6 CASRRDRANEQYF TGTGCCAGCAGGCGGGACAGGGCCAACGAGCAGTACTTC